A selection of T cell receptor beta chains follows, all from one sample in a study of CD8+CD57+ T cells in acquired aplastic anemia. MiXCR, applied by TCRdb to the reads, yields one record per CDR3 protein. The top ten hold about 1.2% of the sample, which has 150,000 to 200,000 distinct CDR3 sequences, around 48% seen once. Sequencing was performed on sorted CD4+, CD8+, or CD8+CD57+ T cells (not recorded which) from PBMCs. The receptors were sampled from a human donor with aplastic anemia. Both conserved end residues are part of each CDR3. Each record gives: clone size, V gene, D gene, J gene, CDR3 protein, CDR3 DNA. The D gene is left open where the match is weak. Only part of the rows carry a size: once, few, many, or a class if the clone is expanded.

abundance: many
v_gene: TRBV2
d_gene: -
j_gene: TRBJ1-2
CDR3aa: CASSDRGYGYTF
CDR3nt: TGTGCCAGCAGTGATCGGGGGTATGGCTACACCTTC

abundance: few
v_gene: TRBV3-1
d_gene: -
j_gene: TRBJ1-3
CDR3aa: CASSQGVSSGNTIYF
CDR3nt: TGTGCCAGCAGCCAGGGCGTTAGCTCTGGAAACACCATATATTTT

abundance: few
v_gene: TRBV7-2
d_gene: -
j_gene: TRBJ1-3
CDR3aa: CASSLWDGNTIYF
CDR3nt: TGTGCCAGCAGCTTGTGGGACGGAAACACCATATATTTT

abundance: many
v_gene: TRBV10-3
d_gene: -
j_gene: TRBJ1-2
CDR3aa: CAISASSELYGYTF
CDR3nt: TGTGCCATCAGTGCCAGCTCGGAACTCTATGGCTACACCTTC

abundance: -
v_gene: TRBV7-3
d_gene: -
j_gene: TRBJ1-1
CDR3aa: CASSEGRITEAFF
CDR3nt: TGTGCCAGCAGCGAGGGGCGGATAACTGAAGCTTTCTTT

abundance: few
v_gene: TRBV29-1
d_gene: -
j_gene: TRBJ2-5
CDR3aa: CSVLRAGTSLQETQYF
CDR3nt: TGCAGCGTTTTAAGGGCAGGAACTTCGCTTCAAGAGACCCAGTACTTC

abundance: -
v_gene: TRBV19
d_gene: TRBD1
j_gene: TRBJ2-6
CDR3aa: CASSKTGVLLSGANVLTF
CDR3nt: TGTGCCAGTAGTAAGACAGGGGTCCTTCTCTCTGGGGCCAACGTCCTGACTTTC

abundance: -
v_gene: TRBV12-3/TRBV12-4
d_gene: TRBD2
j_gene: TRBJ2-5
CDR3aa: CASSPGLGVQETQYF
CDR3nt: TGTGCCAGCAGTCCGGGACTAGGGGTGCAAGAGACCCAGTACTTC

abundance: -
v_gene: TRBV24-1
d_gene: TRBD2
j_gene: TRBJ2-3
CDR3aa: CATSDHSGLAGITDTQYF
CDR3nt: TGTGCCACCAGTGATCACTCAGGGCTAGCGGGAATCACAGATACGCAGTATTTT

abundance: few
v_gene: TRBV20-1
d_gene: TRBD2
j_gene: TRBJ2-5
CDR3aa: CSAPLTSGGETQYF
CDR3nt: TGCAGTGCTCCGCTGACTAGCGGGGGAGAGACCCAGTACTTC

abundance: -
v_gene: TRBV7-2
d_gene: -
j_gene: TRBJ2-7
CDR3aa: CASSLGQYF
CDR3nt: TGTGCCAGCAGCTTGGGGCAGTACTTC

abundance: few
v_gene: TRBV5-1
d_gene: TRBD1
j_gene: TRBJ1-4
CDR3aa: CASSSRKPRGPRANEKLFF
CDR3nt: TGCGCCAGCAGCTCTAGAAAGCCCAGGGGGCCCAGGGCTAATGAAAAACTGTTTTTT

abundance: few
v_gene: TRBV24-1
d_gene: -
j_gene: TRBJ1-2
CDR3aa: CATSDSDRSNGYTF
CDR3nt: TGTGCCACCAGTGATTCCGACAGGAGTAATGGCTACACCTTC

abundance: many
v_gene: TRBV10-3
d_gene: -
j_gene: TRBJ2-3
CDR3aa: CATTGRSTDTQYF
CDR3nt: TGTGCCACCACGGGACGGTCAACAGATACGCAGTATTTT

abundance: -
v_gene: TRBV2
d_gene: TRBD1
j_gene: TRBJ1-4
CDR3aa: CASTAGTENEKLFF
CDR3nt: TGTGCCAGCACCGCCGGGACAGAAAATGAAAAACTGTTTTTT

abundance: -
v_gene: TRBV6-5
d_gene: TRBD1
j_gene: TRBJ1-1
CDR3aa: CASSYGGTVINTEAFF
CDR3nt: TGTGCCAGCAGTTATGGGGGGACAGTGATAAACACTGAAGCTTTCTTT

abundance: -
v_gene: TRBV5-1
d_gene: -
j_gene: TRBJ1-1
CDR3aa: CASSSATGHWGTEAFF
CDR3nt: TGCGCCAGCAGCTCTGCCACGGGACATTGGGGTACTGAAGCTTTCTTT

abundance: many
v_gene: TRBV5-1
d_gene: -
j_gene: TRBJ1-4
CDR3aa: CASSLMDTNEKLFF
CDR3nt: TGCGCCAGCAGCTTGATGGACACAAATGAAAAACTGTTTTTT

abundance: -
v_gene: TRBV19
d_gene: -
j_gene: TRBJ2-5
CDR3aa: CASRLEKETQYF
CDR3nt: TGTGCCAGCCGACTAGAAAAAGAGACCCAGTACTTC

abundance: many
v_gene: TRBV7-9
d_gene: -
j_gene: TRBJ2-5
CDR3aa: CASSSRKQTQETQYF
CDR3nt: TGTGCCAGCAGCTCTCGGAAGCAAACCCAAGAGACCCAGTACTTC

abundance: many
v_gene: TRBV6-1
d_gene: -
j_gene: TRBJ1-5
CDR3aa: CASRERQAPNQPQHF
CDR3nt: TGTGCCAGCAGGGAACGACAGGCCCCCAATCAGCCCCAGCATTTT

abundance: few
v_gene: TRBV24-1
d_gene: -
j_gene: TRBJ1-2
CDR3aa: CATSDPSGNYGYTF
CDR3nt: TGTGCCACCAGTGACCCCTCCGGGAACTATGGCTACACCTTC

abundance: many
v_gene: TRBV7-2
d_gene: TRBD2
j_gene: TRBJ2-1
CDR3aa: CASSLGLAGGLYEQFF
CDR3nt: TGTGCCAGCAGCCTGGGACTAGCGGGGGGGCTCTATGAGCAGTTCTTC

abundance: -
v_gene: TRBV24-1
d_gene: TRBD1
j_gene: TRBJ2-1
CDR3aa: CATSAQTGSSYNEQFF
CDR3nt: TGTGCCACCAGTGCACAGACAGGGAGCTCCTACAATGAGCAGTTCTTC

abundance: few
v_gene: TRBV10-3
d_gene: TRBD2
j_gene: TRBJ2-5
CDR3aa: CAISGGGTIQETQYF
CDR3nt: TGTGCCATCAGTGGGGGGGGAACCATACAAGAGACCCAGTACTTC

abundance: -
v_gene: TRBV20-1
d_gene: TRBD1
j_gene: TRBJ2-7
CDR3aa: CSARDRARYEQYF
CDR3nt: TGCAGTGCTAGGGACAGGGCCCGTTACGAGCAGTACTTC

abundance: -
v_gene: TRBV10-3
d_gene: -
j_gene: TRBJ2-5
CDR3aa: CAISESPSSYQETQYF
CDR3nt: TGTGCCATCAGTGAGTCGCCTAGCAGCTACCAAGAGACCCAGTACTTC

abundance: few
v_gene: TRBV20-1
d_gene: -
j_gene: TRBJ2-3
CDR3aa: CSARPRKLTDTQYF
CDR3nt: TGCAGTGCTAGACCACGGAAACTCACAGATACGCAGTATTTT

abundance: few
v_gene: TRBV20-1
d_gene: -
j_gene: TRBJ1-2
CDR3aa: CSARDSDGYTF
CDR3nt: TGCAGTGCTAGAGATTCGGATGGCTACACCTTC

abundance: many
v_gene: TRBV19
d_gene: TRBD1
j_gene: TRBJ1-1
CDR3aa: CASGDRMNTEAFF
CDR3nt: TGTGCCAGTGGGGACAGAATGAACACTGAAGCTTTCTTT

abundance: few
v_gene: TRBV10-3
d_gene: -
j_gene: TRBJ2-7
CDR3aa: CATRHRISYEQYF
CDR3nt: TGTGCCACCCGGCACCGGATCTCCTACGAGCAGTACTTC

abundance: -
v_gene: TRBV6-1
d_gene: TRBD1
j_gene: TRBJ1-6
CDR3aa: CASRPNRGSPYNSPLHF
CDR3nt: TGTGCCAGCAGACCGAACAGGGGGAGCCCCTATAATTCACCCCTCCACTTT

abundance: few
v_gene: TRBV7-2
d_gene: -
j_gene: TRBJ2-7
CDR3aa: CASRSGMSYEQYF
CDR3nt: TGTGCCAGCAGGTCCGGGATGTCCTACGAGCAGTACTTC

abundance: -
v_gene: TRBV19
d_gene: -
j_gene: TRBJ1-5
CDR3aa: CASSISGGLSQPQHF
CDR3nt: TGTGCCAGCAGTATATCCGGGGGACTCAGTCAGCCCCAGCATTTT

abundance: -
v_gene: TRBV25-1
d_gene: -
j_gene: TRBJ2-1
CDR3aa: CASSGEPGYNEQFF
CDR3nt: TGTGCCAGCAGTGGAGAACCGGGATACAATGAGCAGTTCTTC

abundance: few
v_gene: TRBV6-4
d_gene: TRBD2
j_gene: TRBJ2-1
CDR3aa: CASRMTSGIYNEQFF
CDR3nt: TGTGCCAGCAGGATGACTAGCGGGATCTACAATGAGCAGTTCTTC

abundance: -
v_gene: TRBV11-3
d_gene: -
j_gene: TRBJ1-3
CDR3aa: CASSLVSTVGDTIYF
CDR3nt: TGTGCCAGCAGCTTAGTAAGCACAGTCGGGGACACCATATATTTT

abundance: -
v_gene: TRBV12-3/TRBV12-4
d_gene: -
j_gene: TRBJ2-3
CDR3aa: CASSAHSSTDTQYF
CDR3nt: TGTGCCAGCAGTGCCCATAGTAGCACAGATACGCAGTATTTT

abundance: -
v_gene: TRBV19
d_gene: -
j_gene: TRBJ1-1
CDR3aa: CASSIDPRTVFGTEAFF
CDR3nt: TGTGCCAGTAGTATAGATCCCCGAACAGTGTTCGGCACTGAAGCTTTCTTT

abundance: -
v_gene: TRBV2
d_gene: -
j_gene: TRBJ1-2
CDR3aa: CASLQDTHYGYTF
CDR3nt: TGTGCCAGTCTTCAGGACACTCACTATGGCTACACCTTC

abundance: many
v_gene: TRBV29-1
d_gene: -
j_gene: TRBJ1-3
CDR3aa: CSHSQGSGNTIYF
CDR3nt: TGCAGTCACTCACAGGGTTCTGGAAACACCATATATTTT

abundance: -
v_gene: TRBV10-3
d_gene: -
j_gene: TRBJ1-5
CDR3aa: CAISDRSGQPQHF
CDR3nt: TGTGCCATCAGTGACAGGTCGGGACAGCCCCAGCATTTT

abundance: many
v_gene: TRBV7-9
d_gene: -
j_gene: TRBJ2-1
CDR3aa: CASSLVENYNEQFF
CDR3nt: TGTGCCAGCAGCTTAGTGGAAAATTACAATGAGCAGTTCTTC

abundance: many
v_gene: TRBV24-1
d_gene: -
j_gene: TRBJ2-5
CDR3aa: CATEWLGTQYF
CDR3nt: TGTGCCACCGAGTGGTTGGGGACCCAGTACTTC

abundance: -
v_gene: TRBV4-2
d_gene: TRBD2
j_gene: TRBJ2-1
CDR3aa: CASSPEGPGLAGTGEQFF
CDR3nt: TGTGCCAGCAGCCCAGAGGGTCCGGGACTAGCGGGGACGGGTGAGCAGTTCTTC

abundance: -
v_gene: TRBV20-1
d_gene: -
j_gene: TRBJ2-7
CDR3aa: CSARPRTAPSEQYF
CDR3nt: TGCAGTGCTAGGCCTAGGACAGCCCCTTCCGAGCAGTACTTC

abundance: many
v_gene: TRBV12-3/TRBV12-4
d_gene: -
j_gene: TRBJ1-1
CDR3aa: CASSLRWTNTEAFF
CDR3nt: TGTGCCAGCAGTCTTCGATGGACTAATACTGAAGCTTTCTTT

abundance: -
v_gene: TRBV29-1
d_gene: -
j_gene: TRBJ2-7
CDR3aa: CSVLRDPGYLQYF
CDR3nt: TGCAGCGTCCTCAGGGACCCCGGGTACCTTCAGTACTTC